This T cell receptor beta chain is from a study of shared clonotypes between healthy human individuals. CD4+ cells underwent separation, giving CD45RA+ naive and CD45RA-negative memory subsets. This table comes from immunoSEQ multiplex PCR, and its TCRdb copy is limited to in-frame clones, with some not included. Of under 600,000 clones in the sample, approximately 94% are singletons; the top ten hold about 0.059%. Germline V lookup: CDR1 SEHNR, CDR2 FQNEAQ (reference sequence). This CDR3 comprises 13 residues. Remarks on this clone: Its target is unknown.

Findings and limits, study-wide: Clonotypes not shared had lower generation probabilities than those common to all four donors. Compared with memory subsets, naive subsets generally had larger estimated richness. Blood was the only sampled material, and tissue repertoires likely differ.

Sequencing was performed on naive CD4+ T cells sorted from blood. Subset meaning: CD45RA+ positively selected. This chain joins TRBV7-9 and TRBJ2-5, with D perhaps matching TRBD1 (5 bases). The J call may be wrong; the DNA end is better matched by TRBJ2-7. This TCR came from a woman aged 30 to 39 in good health. In DNA, the CDR3 is TGTGCCAGCAGCTTCGACAGCTCCTACGAGCAGTACTTC. It specifies CASSFDSSYEQYF.